This T cell receptor (beta chain) was observed in a study of shared clonotypes between healthy human individuals. CD45RO negativity and positive selection for CCR7 defined naive CD8 cells, a population that excluded terminally differentiated effector memory CD45RA+ cells. Germline V lookup: CDR1 MDHEN, CDR2 SYDVKM. The CDR3 spans 17 residues. The V gene lost 4 bases and the J gene lost 2 bases, with 21 bases spanning the gap. The method was immunoSEQ multiplex PCR; TCRdb's version includes in-frame clones alone and lacks a portion of them. The sample has around 2,000,000 clones, 93% seen once. The sequence came from a man aged 18 to 30 in good health. Some clones in this sample may be carry-over from other donors' samples. The rearrangement uses TRBV28 and TRBJ2-7, with a possible D match to TRBD2 (5 bases). Sequencing was performed on naive CD8+ T cells from PBMCs. In DNA form, the CDR3 reads TGTGCCAGCAGTTCCTCGAGGGTGGGCAGTCTTACCTACGAGCAGTACTTC. It yields the protein CASSSSRVGSLTYEQYF.